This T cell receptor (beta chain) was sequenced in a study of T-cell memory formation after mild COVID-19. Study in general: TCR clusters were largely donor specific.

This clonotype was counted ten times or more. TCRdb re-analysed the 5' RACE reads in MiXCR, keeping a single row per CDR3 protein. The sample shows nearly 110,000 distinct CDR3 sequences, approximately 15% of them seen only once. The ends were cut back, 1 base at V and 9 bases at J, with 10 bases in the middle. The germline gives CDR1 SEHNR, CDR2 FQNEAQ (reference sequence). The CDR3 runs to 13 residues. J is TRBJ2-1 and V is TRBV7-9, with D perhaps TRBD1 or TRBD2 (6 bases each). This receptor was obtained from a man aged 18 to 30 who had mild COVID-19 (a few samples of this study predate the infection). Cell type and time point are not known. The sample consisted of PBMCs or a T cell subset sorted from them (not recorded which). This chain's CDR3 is CASSLDRGPEQFF. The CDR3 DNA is TGTGCCAGCAGCTTAGATCGGGGGCCTGAGCAGTTCTTC.